This TCR beta chain was identified in a study of blood T cell repertoires in COVID-19. Trimming took off 6 bases at V and 6 bases at J, with 10 bases between the two ends. The CDR3 has 12 amino acids. In germline, CDR1 is SGHTA, CDR2 FQGNSA. This clone appeared once. Clones were sequenced by immunoSEQ multiplex PCR, and TCRdb holds only the in-frame ones, with some missing. The sample lists under 300,000 clones; under 90% were seen once. This TCR came from a woman between 40 and 50 years old who had recovered from COVID-19. The V call is TRBV7-2, the J call TRBJ2-3; the D is unclear. Input material: PBMCs or T cells enriched from blood (not recorded which). DNA for the CDR3: TGTGCCAGCAGTCTGCTCGGTGATACGCAGTATTTT. Its protein is CASSLLGDTQYF.